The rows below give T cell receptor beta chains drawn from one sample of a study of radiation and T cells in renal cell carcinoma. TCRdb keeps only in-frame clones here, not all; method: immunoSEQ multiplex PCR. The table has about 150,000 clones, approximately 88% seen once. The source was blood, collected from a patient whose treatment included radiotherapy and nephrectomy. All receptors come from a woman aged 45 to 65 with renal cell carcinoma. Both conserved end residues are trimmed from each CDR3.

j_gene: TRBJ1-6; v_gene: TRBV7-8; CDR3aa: ASSLGQGDSPLH
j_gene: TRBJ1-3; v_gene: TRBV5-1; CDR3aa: ASSLEFGGIRSGNTIY
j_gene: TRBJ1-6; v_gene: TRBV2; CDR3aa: ASSVGSSYNSPLH
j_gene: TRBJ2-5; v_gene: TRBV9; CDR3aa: ASSVPSGGSETQY
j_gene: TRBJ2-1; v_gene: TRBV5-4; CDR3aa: ASSLPRPSPNEQF
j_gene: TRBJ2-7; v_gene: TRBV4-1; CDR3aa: ASSQIPRGPEQY
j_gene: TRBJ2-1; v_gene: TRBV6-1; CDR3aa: ASSVRDASSYNEQF
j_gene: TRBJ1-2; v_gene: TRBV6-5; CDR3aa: ASSSQGARGYT
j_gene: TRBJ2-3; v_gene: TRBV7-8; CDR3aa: ASSLAGGSTDTQY
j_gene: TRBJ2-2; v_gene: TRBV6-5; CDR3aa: ASKSGGSTGELF
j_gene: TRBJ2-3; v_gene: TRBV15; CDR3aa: ATSPSLRDTQY
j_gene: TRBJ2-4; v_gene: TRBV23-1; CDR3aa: ASSQAGQGKRVAKNIQY
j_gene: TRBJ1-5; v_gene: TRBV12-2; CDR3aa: ASRLADRAPWPQPQH
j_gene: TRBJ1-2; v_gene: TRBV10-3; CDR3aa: AISESGRGLLT
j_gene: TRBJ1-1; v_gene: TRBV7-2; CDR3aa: ASSGGRPRLNTEAF
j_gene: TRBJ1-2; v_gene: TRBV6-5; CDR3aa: ASSYDRGYGYT
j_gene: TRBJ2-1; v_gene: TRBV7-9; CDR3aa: ASSLALPLPGNEQF
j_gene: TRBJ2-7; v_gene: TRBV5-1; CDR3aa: ASSLDQEYEQY
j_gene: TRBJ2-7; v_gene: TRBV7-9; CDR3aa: ASSAFGAYYEQY
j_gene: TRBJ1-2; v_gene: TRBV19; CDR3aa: ASSISATSNYGYT
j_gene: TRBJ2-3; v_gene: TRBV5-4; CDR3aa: ASSLGQGTQY
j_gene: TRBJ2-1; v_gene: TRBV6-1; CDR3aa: ASSEDWYNEQF
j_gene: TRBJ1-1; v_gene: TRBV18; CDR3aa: ASSPLRGGTEAF
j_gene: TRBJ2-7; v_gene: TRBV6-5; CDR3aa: ASSGGQGPYEQY
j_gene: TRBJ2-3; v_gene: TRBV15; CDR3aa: ATSRVSVRGTDTQY
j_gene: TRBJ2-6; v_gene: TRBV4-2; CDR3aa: ASSQFTSDSGANVLT
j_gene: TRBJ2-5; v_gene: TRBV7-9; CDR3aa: ASSPGRVGFQTQY
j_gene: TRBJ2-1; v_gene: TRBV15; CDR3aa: ATSGGLAGGSYNEQF
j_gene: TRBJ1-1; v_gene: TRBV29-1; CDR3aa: SVKTVMGTEAF
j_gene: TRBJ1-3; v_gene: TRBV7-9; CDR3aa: ASSLAPASGNTIY
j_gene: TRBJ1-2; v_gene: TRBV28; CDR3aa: ASSLMGANYGYT
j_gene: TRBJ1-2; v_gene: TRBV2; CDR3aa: ASRGQGSSYGYT
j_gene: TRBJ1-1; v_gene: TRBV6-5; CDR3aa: ASKGESGNTEAF
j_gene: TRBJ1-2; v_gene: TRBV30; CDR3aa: ARSQTHNYGYT
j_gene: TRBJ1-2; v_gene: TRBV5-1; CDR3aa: ASSWDGTRGGYT
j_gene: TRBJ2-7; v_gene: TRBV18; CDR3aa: ASSATSGGDEQY
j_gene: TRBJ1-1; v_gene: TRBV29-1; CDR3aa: SVSGQGLNTEAF
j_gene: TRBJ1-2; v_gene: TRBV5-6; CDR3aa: ASTSIWLSYGYT
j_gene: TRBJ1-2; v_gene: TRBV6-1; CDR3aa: ASSGEGVDGYT
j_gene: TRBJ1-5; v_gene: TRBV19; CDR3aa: ASSTQGGGQPQH
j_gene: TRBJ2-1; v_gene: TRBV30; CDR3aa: AWNGQGAFNEQF